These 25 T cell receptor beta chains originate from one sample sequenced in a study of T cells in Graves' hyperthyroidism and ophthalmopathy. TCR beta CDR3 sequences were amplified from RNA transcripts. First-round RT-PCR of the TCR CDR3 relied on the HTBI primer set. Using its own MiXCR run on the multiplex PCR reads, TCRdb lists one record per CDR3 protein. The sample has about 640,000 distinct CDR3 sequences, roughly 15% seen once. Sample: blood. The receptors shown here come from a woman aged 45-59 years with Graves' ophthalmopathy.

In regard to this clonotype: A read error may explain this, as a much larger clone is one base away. The CDR3 sequence is CAWSEGVEQYF. CDR3 sequence (DNA): TGTGCCTGGAGTGAGGGGGTCGAGCAGTACTTC. This chain uses TRBV30 with TRBJ2-7; the D gene is possibly TRBD1 (6 bases). V lost 1 base to trimming and J lost 6 bases, with 7 bases between them. Germline V gene data show CDR1 as GTSNPN and CDR2 as SVGIG (reference sequence). This CDR3 contains 11 residues.

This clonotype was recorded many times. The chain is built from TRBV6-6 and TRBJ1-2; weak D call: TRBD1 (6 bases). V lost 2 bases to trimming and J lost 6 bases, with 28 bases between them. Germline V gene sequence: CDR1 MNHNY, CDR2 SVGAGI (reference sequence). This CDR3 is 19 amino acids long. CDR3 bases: TGTGCCAGCAGTTACGAGGGGGTGGTCTCCGAGGTGCTTCCACATGGCTACACCTTC. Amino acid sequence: CASSYEGVVSEVLPHGYTF.

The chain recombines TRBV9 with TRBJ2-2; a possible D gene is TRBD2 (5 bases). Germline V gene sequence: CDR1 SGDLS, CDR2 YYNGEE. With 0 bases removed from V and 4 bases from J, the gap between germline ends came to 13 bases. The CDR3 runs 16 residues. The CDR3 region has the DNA TGTGCCAGCAGCGTAGGGGTCGGGATAAGCACCGGGGAGCTGTTTTTT. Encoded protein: CASSVGVGISTGELFF.

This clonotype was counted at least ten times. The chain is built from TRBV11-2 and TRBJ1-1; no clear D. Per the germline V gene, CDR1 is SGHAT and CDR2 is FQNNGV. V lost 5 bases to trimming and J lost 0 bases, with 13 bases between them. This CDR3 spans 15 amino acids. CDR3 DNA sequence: TGTGCCAGCAGCGAACGACCGATTATGAACACTGAAGCTTTCTTT. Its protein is CASSERPIMNTEAFF.

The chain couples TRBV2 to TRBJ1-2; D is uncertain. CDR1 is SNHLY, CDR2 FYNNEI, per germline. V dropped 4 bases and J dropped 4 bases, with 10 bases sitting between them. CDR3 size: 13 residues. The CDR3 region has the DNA TGTGCCAGCAGTGTAGGGCCCCGCTATGGCTACACCTTC. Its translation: CASSVGPRYGYTF.

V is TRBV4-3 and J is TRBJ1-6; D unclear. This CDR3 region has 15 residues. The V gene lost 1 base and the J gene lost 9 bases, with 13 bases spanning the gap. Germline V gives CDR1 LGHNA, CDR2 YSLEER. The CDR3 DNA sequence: TGCGCCAGCAGCCAAGTCCGAGGTTTGGGTTCACCCCTCCACTTT. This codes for CASSQVRGLGSPLHF.

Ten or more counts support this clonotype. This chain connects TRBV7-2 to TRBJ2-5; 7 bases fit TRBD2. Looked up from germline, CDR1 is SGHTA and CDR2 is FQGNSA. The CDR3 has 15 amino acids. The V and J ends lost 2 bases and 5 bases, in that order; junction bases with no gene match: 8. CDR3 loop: CASSLNGGSQETQYF. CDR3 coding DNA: TGTGCCAGCAGCTTAAATGGCGGGAGTCAGGAGACCCAGTACTTC.

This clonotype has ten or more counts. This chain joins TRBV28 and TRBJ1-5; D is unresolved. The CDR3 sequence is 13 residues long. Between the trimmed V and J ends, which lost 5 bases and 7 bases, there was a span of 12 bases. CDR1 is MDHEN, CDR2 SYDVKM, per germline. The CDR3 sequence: CASSPVRIQPQHF. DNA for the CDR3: TGTGCCAGCAGTCCCGTTCGGATCCAGCCCCAGCATTTT.

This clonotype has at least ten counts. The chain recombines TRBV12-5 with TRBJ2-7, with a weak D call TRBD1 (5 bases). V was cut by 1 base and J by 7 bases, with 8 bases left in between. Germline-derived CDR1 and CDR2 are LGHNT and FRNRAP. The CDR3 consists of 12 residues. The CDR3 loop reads CASGLGGREQYF. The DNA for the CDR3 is TGTGCTAGTGGTTTGGGGGGCAGGGAGCAGTACTTC. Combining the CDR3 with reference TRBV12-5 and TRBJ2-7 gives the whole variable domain DARVTQTPRHKVTEMGQEVTMRCQPILGHNTVFWYRQTMMQGLELLAYFRNRAPLDDSGMPKDRFSAEMPDATLATLKIQPSEPRDSAVYFCASGLGGREQYFGPGTRLTVT.

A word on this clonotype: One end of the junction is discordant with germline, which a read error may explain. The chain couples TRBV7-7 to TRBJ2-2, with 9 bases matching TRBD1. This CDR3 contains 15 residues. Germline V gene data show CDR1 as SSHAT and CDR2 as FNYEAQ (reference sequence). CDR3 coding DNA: TGTGCTAGCAGCTTAGGGGACAGGGAAGCCGGGGAGCTGTTTTTT. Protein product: CASSLGDREAGELFF. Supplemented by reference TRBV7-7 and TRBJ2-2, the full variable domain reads GAGVSQSPRYKVTKRGQDVTLRCDPISSHATLYWYQQALGQGPEFLTYFNYEAQPDKSGLPSDRFSAERPEGSISTLTIQRTEQRDSAMYRCASSLGDREAGELFFGEGSRLTVL.

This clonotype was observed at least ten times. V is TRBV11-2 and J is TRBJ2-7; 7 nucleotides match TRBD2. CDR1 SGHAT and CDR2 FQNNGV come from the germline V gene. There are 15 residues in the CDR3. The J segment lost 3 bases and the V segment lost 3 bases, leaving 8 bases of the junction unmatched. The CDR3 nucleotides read TGTGCCAGCAGCTTTGGGGGAGGGTTATACTACGAGCAGTACTTC. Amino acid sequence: CASSFGGGLYYEQYF. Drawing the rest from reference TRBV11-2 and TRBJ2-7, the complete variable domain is EAGVAQSPRYKIIEKRQSVAFWCNPISGHATLYWYQQILGQGPKLLIQFQNNGVVDDSQLPKDRFSAERLKGVDSTLKIQPAKLEDSAVYLCASSFGGGLYYEQYFGPGTRLTVT.

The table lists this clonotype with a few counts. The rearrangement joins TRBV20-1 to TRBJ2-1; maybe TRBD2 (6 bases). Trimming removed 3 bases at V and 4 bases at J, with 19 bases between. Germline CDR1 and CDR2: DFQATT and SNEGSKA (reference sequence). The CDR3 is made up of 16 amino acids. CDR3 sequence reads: CSASKVGGDFYNEQFF. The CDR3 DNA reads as TGCAGTGCTAGTAAAGTTGGAGGGGATTTTTACAATGAGCAGTTCTTC.

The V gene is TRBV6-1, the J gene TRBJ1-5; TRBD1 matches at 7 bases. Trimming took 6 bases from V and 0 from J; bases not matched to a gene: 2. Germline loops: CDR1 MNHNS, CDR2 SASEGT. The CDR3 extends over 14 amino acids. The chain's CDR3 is CASRTGFSNQPQHF. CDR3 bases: TGTGCCAGCAGGACAGGGTTTAGCAATCAGCCCCAGCATTTT.

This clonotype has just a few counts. The CDR3 loop is CASSLLRLAGAGTGELFF. CDR3 bases: TGTGCCAGCAGCTTGCTGAGACTAGCGGGAGCAGGCACCGGGGAGCTGTTTTTT. The V call is TRBV5-4, the J call TRBJ2-2, with TRBD2 matching over 12 bases. After removal of 1 base from V and 4 bases from J, the junction contained 8 bases not matched to a gene. There are 18 residues in the CDR3. Germline V gene sequence: CDR1 SGHNT, CDR2 YYREEE (reference sequence).

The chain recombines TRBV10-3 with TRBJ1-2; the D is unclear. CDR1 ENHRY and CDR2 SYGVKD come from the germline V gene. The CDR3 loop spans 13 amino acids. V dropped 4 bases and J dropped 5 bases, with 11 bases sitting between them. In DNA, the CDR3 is TGTGCCATCAGTGGCCCGACGGGATATGGCTACACCTTC. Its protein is CAISGPTGYGYTF.

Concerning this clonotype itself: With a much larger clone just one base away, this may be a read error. The chain's CDR3 is CASSWGLAGGNEQFF. CDR3 nucleotides: TGCGCCAGCAGCTGGGGACTAGCGGGAGGTAATGAGCAGTTCTTC. This rearrangement joins TRBV5-1 to TRBJ2-1, with TRBD2 matching 15 bases. The length of the CDR3 is 15 residues. Germline trimming cut 3 bases from V and 7 bases from J; bases unmatched to any gene: 2. Germline values: CDR1 SGHRS, CDR2 YFSETQ.

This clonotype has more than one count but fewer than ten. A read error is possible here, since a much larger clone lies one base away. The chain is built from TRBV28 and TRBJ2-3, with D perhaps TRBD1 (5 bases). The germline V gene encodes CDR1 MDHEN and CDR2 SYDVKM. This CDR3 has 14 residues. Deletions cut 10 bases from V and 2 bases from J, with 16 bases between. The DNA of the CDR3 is TGTGCCACCCTTACAGGTCGGAACACAGATACGCAGTATTTT. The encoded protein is CATLTGRNTDTQYF.

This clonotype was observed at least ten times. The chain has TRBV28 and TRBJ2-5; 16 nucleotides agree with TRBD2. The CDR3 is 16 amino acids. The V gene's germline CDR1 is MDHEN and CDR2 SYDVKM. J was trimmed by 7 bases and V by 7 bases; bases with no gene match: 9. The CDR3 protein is CASKGLAGGPRRTQYF. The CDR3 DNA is TGTGCCAGCAAGGGACTAGCGGGAGGGCCCCGCAGGACCCAGTACTTC.

As DNA, the CDR3 is TGTGCCAGCTCACCAAAGGATGGCTCTGGAAACACCATATATTTT. Protein product: CASSPKDGSGNTIYF. The V and J genes are TRBV18 and TRBJ1-3; D is unclear. In germline, CDR1 is KGHSH, CDR2 LQKENI. The CDR3 has 15 amino acids. The germline V and J ends were trimmed by 2 bases and 0 bases, with 8 bases remaining between them.

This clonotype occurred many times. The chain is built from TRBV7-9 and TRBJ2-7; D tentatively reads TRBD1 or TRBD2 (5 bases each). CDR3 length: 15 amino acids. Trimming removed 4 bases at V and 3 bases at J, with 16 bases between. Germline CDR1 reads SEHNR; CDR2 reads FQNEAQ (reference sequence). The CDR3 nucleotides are TGTGCCAGCAGCTCCCCCTCTGGGACGGGCTACGAGCAGTACTTC. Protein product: CASSSPSGTGYEQYF.

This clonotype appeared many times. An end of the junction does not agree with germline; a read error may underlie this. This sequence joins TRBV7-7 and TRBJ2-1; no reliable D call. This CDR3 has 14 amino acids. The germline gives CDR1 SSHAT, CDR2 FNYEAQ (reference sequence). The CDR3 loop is CASSPQGRSNEQFF. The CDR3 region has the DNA TGTGCTAGCAGCCCACAAGGACGCAGTAATGAGCAGTTCTTC.

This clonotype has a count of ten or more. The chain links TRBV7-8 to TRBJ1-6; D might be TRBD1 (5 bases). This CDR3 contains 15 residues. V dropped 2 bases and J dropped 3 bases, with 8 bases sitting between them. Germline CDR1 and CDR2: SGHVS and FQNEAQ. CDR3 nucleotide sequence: TGTGCCAGCAGCTTACGGGACGGCTATAATTCACCCCTCCACTTT. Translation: CASSLRDGYNSPLHF.

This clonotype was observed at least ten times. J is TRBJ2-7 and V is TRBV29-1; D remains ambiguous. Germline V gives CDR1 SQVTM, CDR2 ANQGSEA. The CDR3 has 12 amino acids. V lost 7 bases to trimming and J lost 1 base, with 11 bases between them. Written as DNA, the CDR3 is TGCAGCGCCCAACACAGTTCCTACGAGCAGTACTTC. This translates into CSAQHSSYEQYF.

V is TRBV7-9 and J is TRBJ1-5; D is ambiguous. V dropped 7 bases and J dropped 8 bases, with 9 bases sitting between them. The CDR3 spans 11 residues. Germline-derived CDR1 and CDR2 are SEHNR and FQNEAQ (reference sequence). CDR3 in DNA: TGTGCCAGCATCATTTTGGAGCCCCAGCATTTT. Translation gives CASIILEPQHF.

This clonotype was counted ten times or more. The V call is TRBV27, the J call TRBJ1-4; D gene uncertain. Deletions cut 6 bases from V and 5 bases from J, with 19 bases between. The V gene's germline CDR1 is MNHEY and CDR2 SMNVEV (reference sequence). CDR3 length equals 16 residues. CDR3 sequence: CASSGLVGSINEKLFF. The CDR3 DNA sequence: TGTGCCAGCAGCGGGTTGGTAGGCTCGATCAATGAAAAACTGTTTTTT. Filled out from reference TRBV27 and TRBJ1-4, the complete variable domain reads EAQVTQNPRYLITVTGKKLTVTCSQNMNHEYMSWYRQDPGLGLRQIYYSMNVEVTDKGDVPEGYKVSRKEKRNFPLILESPSPNQTSLYFCASSGLVGSINEKLFFGSGTQLSVL.